Listed below are T cell receptor beta chains from one sample, sequenced in a study of human T cells and chemical hapten exposure. Each CDR3 protein is one row after TCRdb ran MiXCR on the RACE reads. The table has around 75,000 distinct CDR3 sequences, roughly 12% seen once; the top ten hold 3% to 4%. This material consisted of whole blood, taken in connection with sensitization to the hapten diphenylcyclopropenone (DPC). The receptors were sampled from a woman aged 60-75 years with alopecia areata. Some clones in this sample may be carry-over from other donors' samples. The CDR3 runs from the conserved cysteine through the conserved F or W. Fields, in order: J gene, V gene, D gene, clone size, CDR3 DNA, CDR3 protein. The D gene is left open where the match is weak. A row's size may be missing; if present it is once, few, many or a size class.

TRBJ2-3,TRBV6-2/TRBV6-3,TRBD2,many,TGTGCCAGCAGCCCACTAGCGCCAGATACGCAGTATTTT,CASSPLAPDTQYF
TRBJ2-5,TRBV12-3/TRBV12-4,NA,NA,TGTGCCAGCAGTTTGGGGACCCGAGAGACCCAGTACTTC,CASSLGTRETQYF
TRBJ2-3,TRBV18,TRBD2,many,TGTGCCAGCTCACCGCAAACCGGACTAGCGGTCACAGATACGCAGTATTTT,CASSPQTGLAVTDTQYF
TRBJ2-2,TRBV10-3,NA,few,TGTGCCATCAGTGATGACCTCACCGGGGAGCTGTTTTTT,CAISDDLTGELFF
TRBJ1-2,TRBV6-1,TRBD1,many,TGTGCCAGCAGCCGGGACAGAAACTATGGCTACACCTTC,CASSRDRNYGYTF
TRBJ2-6,TRBV12-3/TRBV12-4,TRBD1,many,TGTGCCAGCAGGGTACTGACAGGGACGTACCTCTCTGGGGCCAACGTCCTGACTTTC,CASRVLTGTYLSGANVLTF
TRBJ1-1,TRBV10-3,NA,NA,TGTGCCATCAGGGGTCAGCATGAAGCTTTCTTT,CAIRGQHEAFF
TRBJ2-3,TRBV5-6,TRBD1,many,TGTGCCAGCAGCTTGCTCCGGGACAGTGTAAGCACAGATACGCAGTATTTT,CASSLLRDSVSTDTQYF
TRBJ1-2,TRBV18,NA,NA,TGTGCCAGCTCACCAAGGGGGGCGCATACCCTTGCCTATGGCTACACCTTC,CASSPRGAHTLAYGYTF
TRBJ2-5,TRBV10-1,TRBD2,many,TGCGCCAGCAGCGGACTGAGAGCGGGGATGGAGACCCAGTACTTC,CASSGLRAGMETQYF
TRBJ1-2,TRBV7-8,NA,many,TGTGCCAGCAGCCCAGATTCTCCGGTTAACTATGGCTACACCTTC,CASSPDSPVNYGYTF
TRBJ2-1,TRBV11-1,NA,NA,TGTGCCAGCAGCTTACACAGGGTGACAAACAATGAGCAGTTCTTC,CASSLHRVTNNEQFF
TRBJ2-3,TRBV29-1,TRBD2,NA,TGCAGCGTTACCGGGACTAGCGGCATAGATACGCAGTATTTT,CSVTGTSGIDTQYF
TRBJ2-3,TRBV18,NA,NA,TGTGCCAGCTCACCGAATGGCCCCGCAGATACGCAGTATTTT,CASSPNGPADTQYF
TRBJ2-7,TRBV19,NA,many,TGTGCCAGTAGTCTGACTTTATACTACGAGCAGTACTTC,CASSLTLYYEQYF
TRBJ1-1,TRBV7-3,TRBD1,few,TGTGCCAGCAGCCCGGGACAGGGGGAGGCGACTGAAGCTTTCTTT,CASSPGQGEATEAFF
TRBJ2-5,TRBV13,TRBD2,few,TGTGCCAGCAGCCTCACTAGCGGTGCAAACCAAGAGACCCAGTACTTC,CASSLTSGANQETQYF
TRBJ1-2,TRBV6-2/TRBV6-3,NA,many,TGTGCCAGCAGACCATCCGGGGCGCCCGGCTATGGCTACACCTTC,CASRPSGAPGYGYTF
TRBJ1-5,TRBV4-2,NA,NA,TGTGCCAGCAGCCAAGAACACAGGGTTGGTGTACCCCAGCATTTT,CASSQEHRVGVPQHF
TRBJ2-7,TRBV27,NA,NA,TGTGCCAGCAGTTTATCGTGGCAGGACAATGAGCAGTACTTC,CASSLSWQDNEQYF
TRBJ1-1,TRBV25-1,NA,NA,TGTGCCAGCAGCGGAAGCCCCACTGAAGCTTTCTTT,CASSGSPTEAFF
TRBJ2-3,TRBV6-2/TRBV6-3,NA,few,TGTGCCAGCAGTTACTCGGTTACAGGTCGGGATACGCAGTATTTT,CASSYSVTGRDTQYF
TRBJ2-3,TRBV7-6,TRBD1,few,TGTGCCAGCAGCTGGGACAGGGGGCCAGATACGCAGTATTTT,CASSWDRGPDTQYF
TRBJ2-5,TRBV3-1,NA,few,TGTGCCAGCAGCCAAGATCCCGCTCGTCAAGAGACCCAGTACTTC,CASSQDPARQETQYF
TRBJ2-3,TRBV6-2/TRBV6-3,NA,few,TGTGCCAGCAGTGGACTTGATACGCAGTATTTT,CASSGLDTQYF
TRBJ1-5,TRBV3-1,TRBD1,few,TGTGCCAGCAGCCAAGATGGGACAGGGCGCCAGCCCCAGCATTTT,CASSQDGTGRQPQHF
TRBJ2-3,TRBV6-5,NA,few,TGTGCCAGCAGTTACTACAGTAGTACAGATACGCAGTATTTT,CASSYYSSTDTQYF
TRBJ1-3,TRBV3-1,NA,NA,TGTGCCAGCAGCTACCCTTCTGGAAACACCATATATTTT,CASSYPSGNTIYF
TRBJ1-3,TRBV20-1,NA,NA,TGCAGTCAAAGGCTGGGAAACACCATATATTTT,CSQRLGNTIYF
TRBJ2-3,TRBV11-1,NA,medium-sized,TGTGCCAGCAGCCCCACGGGGGCACAACAGTATTTT,CASSPTGAQQYF
TRBJ2-5,TRBV15,TRBD1,many,TGTGCCACCAGCAGGGGACCGGGACAGATCCAAGAGACCCAGTACTTC,CATSRGPGQIQETQYF
TRBJ2-3,TRBV13,TRBD2,few,TGTGCCAGCAGTCCCCGAGGGGCTAGCGGGGGTCCCACCACAGATACGCAGTATTTT,CASSPRGASGGPTTDTQYF
TRBJ1-1,TRBV7-2,NA,many,TGTGCCAGCAGCGAACAGGGAGAGCGCTCTGAAGCTTTCTTT,CASSEQGERSEAFF
TRBJ1-5,TRBV5-1,NA,many,TGCGCCAGCAGCTTGGTTCCGGGGGCCCCCTGGCATTTT,CASSLVPGAPWHF
TRBJ2-3,TRBV7-9,TRBD2,many,TGTGCCAGCAGCCTACTAGCGGGCGGGTCTGGTGCAGATACGCAGTATTTT,CASSLLAGGSGADTQYF
TRBJ2-1,TRBV12-3/TRBV12-4,NA,NA,TGTGCCAGCAGTTTCGGCCCCCCTTATAACAATGAGCAGTTCTTC,CASSFGPPYNNEQFF
TRBJ2-7,TRBV27,TRBD1,NA,TGTGCCAGCAGTTTGCCAGGGGGCTACGAGCAGTACTTC,CASSLPGGYEQYF
TRBJ2-7,TRBV6-2/TRBV6-3,NA,many,TGTGCCAGCTCCTCCGGGATAGGGGGACCCTCCTACGAGCAGTACTTC,CASSSGIGGPSYEQYF
TRBJ1-3,TRBV9,NA,NA,TGTGCCAGCAGCGTAGTCCCAGCCTCTGGAAACACCATATATTTT,CASSVVPASGNTIYF
TRBJ1-1,TRBV7-9,NA,few,TGTGCCAGCAGCTCACTCCCGGGAGCTTTCTTT,CASSSLPGAFF
TRBJ1-2,TRBV7-9,NA,many,TGTGCCAGCAGCTTAAACTCAGGGGTCTCCTACCTCTATGGCTACACCTTC,CASSLNSGVSYLYGYTF
TRBJ2-7,TRBV4-1,NA,NA,TGCGCCAGCAGCCAAGAGGGGGGCGGATCCTACGAGCAGTACTTC,CASSQEGGGSYEQYF
TRBJ2-1,TRBV29-1,NA,NA,TGCAGCGTGTCCTCCTCCTACAATGAGCAGTTCTTC,CSVSSSYNEQFF
TRBJ2-5,TRBV11-2,NA,few,TGTGCCAGCAGCTTAGGGGCTAGCCTCGGGTCGGAGACCCAGTACTTC,CASSLGASLGSETQYF
TRBJ1-2,TRBV7-3,NA,many,TGTGCCAGCAGCTCCGGGGGCCAGGGGACTGCCTACACCTTC,CASSSGGQGTAYTF
TRBJ2-7,TRBV11-1,NA,NA,TGTGCCAGCAGCTTAGACTCCCCCCAGTACTTC,CASSLDSPQYF